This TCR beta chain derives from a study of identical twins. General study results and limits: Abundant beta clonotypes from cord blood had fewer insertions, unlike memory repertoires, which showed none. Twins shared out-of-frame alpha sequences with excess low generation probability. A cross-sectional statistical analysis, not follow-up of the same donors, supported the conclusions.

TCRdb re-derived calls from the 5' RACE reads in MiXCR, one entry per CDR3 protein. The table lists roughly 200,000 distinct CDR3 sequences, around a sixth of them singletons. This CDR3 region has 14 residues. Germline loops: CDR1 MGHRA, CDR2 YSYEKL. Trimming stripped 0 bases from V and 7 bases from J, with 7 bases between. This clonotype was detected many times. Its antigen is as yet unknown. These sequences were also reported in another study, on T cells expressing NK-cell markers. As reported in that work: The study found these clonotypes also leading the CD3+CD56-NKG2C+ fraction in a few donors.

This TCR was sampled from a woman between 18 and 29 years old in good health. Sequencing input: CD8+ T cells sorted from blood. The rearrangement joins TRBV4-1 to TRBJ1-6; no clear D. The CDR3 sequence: CASSQEPRNSPLHF. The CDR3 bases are TGCGCCAGCAGCCAAGAACCGCGGAATTCACCCCTCCACTTT.